The TCR beta chain under discussion was sequenced for a study of blood T cell repertoires in COVID-19. The repertoire was sequenced with immunoSEQ multiplex PCR; TCRdb's copy has only in-frame clones and lacks some. The data show over 85,000 clones, 87% seen once. The CDR3 loop spans 16 amino acids. Looked up from germline, CDR1 is SGDLS and CDR2 is YYNGEE. V lost 1 base, J lost 7 bases, and 6 bases stayed unmatched. The J gene is TRBJ2-3, the V gene TRBV9, with 13 bases matching TRBD2. The receptor's source is a human donor in a cohort sampled during active COVID-19. Material: peripheral blood. The CDR3 nucleotides are TGTGCCAGCAGCGTAACTACTAGCGGGGGGGCATATACGCAGTATTTT. Protein: CASSVTTSGGAYTQYF.